The 30 T cell receptor beta chains in this list originate from one sample, sequenced in a study of tumor and adjacent non-tumor tissue in lung cancer. This sample's RNA came from whole unsorted tissue. The normal lung tissue was taken more than 3 cm from the tumor edge. TCRbeta libraries were built with three rounds of nested PCR, modified from ARM-PCR. TCRdb processed the multiplex PCR reads anew with MiXCR; each CDR3 protein has one entry. The sample shows 80,000 to 130,000 distinct CDR3 sequences, 60% to 80% of them seen only once. Specimen: distant non-tumor lung tissue. The receptors come from a man younger than 45 with non-small cell lung cancer.

Of note for this clonotype: This sequence may be a read error, since a much larger clone differs from it by one base. The CDR3 reads CSARDHRDNRPSLTEAFF. The CDR3 nucleotides read TGCAGTGCTAGAGATCACCGGGACAATCGTCCCTCACTCACTGAAGCTTTCTTT. This chain links TRBV20-1 with TRBJ1-1; TRBD1 is a possible D gene (6 bases). The CDR3 contains 18 residues. V was clipped by 0 bases and J by 4 bases, with 24 bases between them. Germline V gene sequence: CDR1 DFQATT, CDR2 SNEGSKA (reference sequence).

This clonotype was observed many times. The CDR3 protein is CASSLAGTDNYGYTF. The CDR3 DNA sequence: TGTGCCAGCAGTTTAGCCGGGACGGATAACTATGGCTACACCTTC. The chain carries TRBV12-3 or TRBV12-4 and TRBJ1-2, with D possibly TRBD1 on 5 matching bases. The CDR3 contains 15 residues. V lost 0 bases and J 1 base, leaving 9 bases between the germline ends.

A remark on this clonotype: An end of the junction differs from the germline gene, which may be a read error. V gene TRBV11-3 combines with J gene TRBJ2-3; TRBD2 matches at 10 bases. The CDR3 extends over 15 amino acids. Germline CDR1 SGHNT, CDR2 YENEEA. CDR3 amino acids: CASRKGTSDTNTQYF. For the CDR3, the DNA is TGTGCCAGCCGCAAAGGGACTAGCGACACAAATACGCAGTATTTT.

With regard to this clonotype: One junction end disagrees with the germline gene, perhaps due to a read error. CDR3 region: CASSLGDGGYKQYF. CDR3 in DNA: TGTGCCAGCAGCTTAGGGGACGGCGGCTACAAGCAGTACTTC. The chain uses TRBV11-2 and TRBJ2-7; D tentatively reads TRBD1 or TRBD2 (5 bases each). CDR1 and CDR2 from the germline V gene are SGHAT and FQNNGV. The CDR3 contains 14 residues.

This clonotype was seen a few times. A much larger clone differs by one base, so this may be a read error. V usage is TRBV6-5 and J usage is TRBJ1-1; D is unclear. V lost 8 bases and J lost 3, with 13 bases in between. The CDR3 loop spans 13 amino acids. The germline V gene encodes CDR1 MNHEY and CDR2 SVGAGI. CDR3 protein: CASLLDWDTEAFF. CDR3 sequence (DNA): TGTGCCAGCCTATTGGACTGGGACACTGAAGCTTTCTTT.

This clonotype was counted ten times or more. The chain links TRBV20-1 to TRBJ1-6; D not resolved. The CDR3 length is 13 residues. Germline CDR1 and CDR2: DFQATT and SNEGSKA (reference sequence). V shed 5 bases and J shed 7 bases, with 12 bases lying between them. CDR3 protein: CSAAGTWNSPLHF. In nucleotides, the CDR3 is TGCAGTGCTGCGGGCACATGGAATTCACCCCTCCACTTT.

As concerns this clonotype: The junction differs from germline at one of its ends, possibly a read error. The CDR3 DNA sequence: TGTGCTAGCAGCTCCCCCCCGGGGGTGGAAGAGACCCAGTACTTC. Encoded protein: CASSSPPGVEETQYF. V gene TRBV11-2 combines with J gene TRBJ2-5; TRBD2 is a possible D gene (6 bases). The CDR3 has 15 residues. Germline-derived CDR1 and CDR2 are SGHAT and FQNNGV.

This clonotype was picked up many times. The chain couples TRBV20-1 to TRBJ1-1; D is possibly TRBD1 (5 bases). This CDR3 spans 14 amino acids. The germline V and J ends were trimmed by 3 bases and 0 bases, with 11 bases remaining between them. The germline V gene has CDR1 DFQATT and CDR2 SNEGSKA (reference sequence). CDR3 amino acids: CSARRGRLNTEAFF. The CDR3 nucleotides read TGCAGTGCTAGGAGGGGACGGCTGAACACTGAAGCTTTCTTT.

Points on this clonotype: A much larger clone is a single base away; this may be a read error. The chain uses TRBV20-1 and TRBJ2-5, with 9 bases identical to TRBD2. The germline V gene encodes CDR1 DFQATT and CDR2 SNEGSKA (reference sequence). The CDR3 consists of 14 residues. Trimming took 5 bases from V and 4 from J; bases not matched to a gene: 8. CDR3 sequence (DNA): TGCAGTGCTTTTAGCGGGAGTGTCGGAGAGACCCAGTACTTC. This gives the protein CSAFSGSVGETQYF.

A remark on this clonotype: A single base separates this from a much larger clone, so it may be a read error. Without the conserved terminal phenylalanine or tryptophan, this CDR3 likely stems from a read error. CDR3 DNA: TGTGCCAGCAGTTGGAGCGGGGGGGCGGATGAGCAGTTCTCC. Its protein product is CASSWSGGADEQFS. J is TRBJ2-1 and V is TRBV12-3 or TRBV12-4; 10 nucleotides line up with TRBD2. The CDR3 extends over 14 amino acids. The ends lost 4 bases at V and 8 bases at J; junction bases unmatched: 5.

In this sample, this clonotype turned up many times. This chain uses TRBV6-5 with TRBJ1-5, with D tentatively TRBD1 (6 bases). Germline V gives CDR1 MNHEY, CDR2 SVGAGI. The CDR3 is made up of 14 amino acids. The germline V and J ends were trimmed by 6 bases and 1 base, with 10 bases remaining between them. Here the CDR3 reads CASRTGSSNQPQHF. The DNA of the CDR3 is TGTGCCAGCAGAACAGGGAGCAGCAATCAGCCCCAGCATTTT.

This clonotype was found a few times. At one end, the junction sequence differs from germline, possibly due to a read error. The V and J genes are TRBV20-1 and TRBJ2-5; no clear D gene. The CDR3 totals 12 residues. Germline V gene sequence: CDR1 DFQATT, CDR2 SNEGSKA (reference sequence). The CDR3 protein is CSARGGMETQYF. The CDR3 region has the DNA TGCAGTGCTAGAGGTGGGATGGAGACCCAGTATTTC.

About this clonotype itself: This sequence may be a read error, since a much larger clone differs from it by one base. This chain links TRBV30 with TRBJ2-5, with a weak D call TRBD1 (6 bases). The germline V gene has CDR1 GTSNPN and CDR2 SVGIG (reference sequence). The CDR3 totals 15 residues. The CDR3 is CAWRVGSGVGEIQYF. CDR3 coding DNA: TGTGCCTGGAGGGTAGGGTCAGGGGTGGGAGAGATCCAGTACTTC.

Concerning this clonotype itself: One end of the junction is discordant with germline, which a read error may explain. The chain couples TRBV11-2 to TRBJ2-5; D unclear. CDR3 length equals 13 residues. Germline V gene lookup returns CDR1 SGHAT and CDR2 FQNNGV. DNA of the CDR3: TGTGACAGCGATACTTGCGGTCAAGAGACCCAGTACTTC. Amino acids: CDSDTCGQETQYF.

Details on this clonotype: The conserved closing phenylalanine or tryptophan is absent in this CDR3, likely reflecting a read error. The chain uses TRBV20-1 and TRBJ2-5; possible D gene TRBD2, 7 bases. This CDR3 contains 13 residues. Trimming took off 2 bases at V and 5 bases at J, with 12 bases between the two ends. Germline values: CDR1 DFQATT, CDR2 SNEGSKA (reference sequence). The CDR3 reads CSARRGGRETQYI. The CDR3 DNA is TGCAGTGCTAGAAGGGGGGGGCGGGAGACCCAGTACATC.

Concerning this clonotype itself: An end of the junction does not agree with germline; a read error may underlie this. The chain recombines TRBV6-5 with TRBJ2-2; TRBD1 agrees at 11 bases. The germline V gene has CDR1 MNHEY and CDR2 SVGAGI. The CDR3 has 16 residues. CDR3 sequence: CAGRRSGTGGSGELFF. CDR3 nucleotide sequence: TGTGCCGGCAGACGATCCGGGACAGGGGGATCCGGGGAGCTGTTCTTT.

The chain couples TRBV5-1 to TRBJ2-4, with 9 bases that match TRBD2. CDR3 length: 13 residues. Germline CDR1 reads SGHRS; CDR2 reads YFSETQ. Written as DNA, the CDR3 is TGCGAAAGCAGCTTGGAGACTAGCGGCATTCAGTACTTC. It specifies CESSLETSGIQYF. Complete variable domain (other parts from reference TRBV5-1 and TRBJ2-4): KAGVTQTPRYLIKTRGQQVTLSCSPISGHRSVSWYQQTPGQGLQFLFEYFSETQRNKGNFPGRFSGRQFSNSRSEMNVSTLELGDSALYLCESSLETSGIQYFGAGTRLSVL.

This clonotype is deemed medium-sized. V usage is TRBV6-5 and J usage is TRBJ2-3; D may match TRBD1 or TRBD2 (6 bases each). This CDR3 spans 16 amino acids. V shed 4 bases and J shed 3 bases, with 17 bases lying between them. Looked up from germline, CDR1 is MNHEY and CDR2 is SVGAGI. The CDR3 nucleotides are TGTGCCAGCAGTTCGGGGGACACCCGGGGTACAGATACGCAGTATTTT. Protein sequence: CASSSGDTRGTDTQYF.

Remarks on this clonotype: A much larger clone sits a single nucleotide away, making a read error possible. V usage is TRBV4-3 and J usage is TRBJ2-7; 7 positions agree with TRBD1. The CDR3 consists of 14 residues. CDR1 LGHNA and CDR2 YSLEER come from the germline V gene. CDR3 residues: CASSFSDRPYKQYF. In nucleotides, the CDR3 is TGCGCCAGCAGCTTTTCGGACAGGCCCTACAAGCAGTACTTC.

Worth noting for this clonotype: A read error may be the cause here, since a much bigger clone is one base away. The chain has TRBV12-3 or TRBV12-4 and TRBJ1-4; TRBD1 is a possible D gene (6 bases). The CDR3 consists of 15 residues. V was shortened by 7 bases and J by 6 bases, with 18 bases between the two germline ends. The CDR3 DNA sequence: TGTGCCAGCACAATGCTCGTGACAGGCGATGAAAAACTGTTTTTT. Its translation is CASTMLVTGDEKLFF.

This clonotype occurred a few times. One junction end disagrees with the germline gene, perhaps due to a read error. V is TRBV23-1 and J is TRBJ2-2, with D unresolved. TRBV23-1 is flagged as an ORF with uncertain function. This CDR3 is built from 17 residues. As DNA, the CDR3 is TGTGCCAGCAGTCAACCTGACGGTTGCCGGCGCACCGGGGAGCTGTTTTTT. Its translation is CASSQPDGCRRTGELFF.

About this clonotype itself: At one boundary the junction diverges from the germline segment, which might be a read error. The V and J genes are TRBV11-2 and TRBJ2-7; D uncertain. The CDR3 is 15 amino acids. The germline gives CDR1 SGHAT, CDR2 FQNNGV. In nucleotides, the CDR3 is TGTGCAAGCACCCAAGGGTGGGGAACCTCCTACGAGCAGTACTTC. It encodes CASTQGWGTSYEQYF.

The genes are TRBV11-2 and TRBJ2-3; TRBD2 matches 7 bases. The CDR3 runs to 15 residues. Germline V gene data show CDR1 as SGHAT and CDR2 as FQNNGV. With 7 bases clipped from V and 5 bases from J, the junction kept 12 bases outside the gene matches. In DNA form, the CDR3 reads TGTGCCAGCACTCTTGGGGGGGTAGTGATAGATACGCAGTATTTT. Translation gives CASTLGGVVIDTQYF.

Comment on this clonotype: Since a much larger clone is just one base distant, this may be a read error. This chain joins TRBV4-1 and TRBJ1-5, with D possibly matching TRBD1 (6 bases). CDR3 size: 14 residues. CDR1 is MGHRA and CDR2 is YSYEKL in the germline V gene. This chain's CDR3 is CVSSLRDTDQPQHF. DNA for the CDR3: TGCGTCAGCAGCCTCCGGGACACGGATCAGCCCCAGCATTTT.

Concerning this clonotype: The junction shows a germline mismatch at one end, possibly a read error. V and J are TRBV20-1 and TRBJ1-3, with TRBD1 identical over 8 bases. The germline V gene encodes CDR1 DFQATT and CDR2 SNEGSKA (reference sequence). There are 14 residues in the CDR3. CDR3 loop: CSARAGGLGNAIYF. In DNA form, the CDR3 reads TGCAGTGCTAGGGCAGGGGGCCTCGGAAACGCCATATATTTT.

There are many counts of this clonotype. The CDR3 bases are TGCAGTGCTAGAGATGGGCCCGGGGAGCTGTTTTTT. Its translation: CSARDGPGELFF. This rearrangement joins TRBV20-1 to TRBJ2-2; D unclear. The V end lost 0 bases, the J end lost 6 bases, and 5 bases lay between the germline ends. Germline CDR1 reads DFQATT; CDR2 reads SNEGSKA (reference sequence). CDR3 length equals 12 residues.

This clonotype occurred once. Lacking the conserved final phenylalanine or tryptophan, this CDR3 likely reflects a read error. The DNA is omitted, as the CDR3 cannot be located on it reliably, and the CDR3 follows TCRdb's listing. The chain is built from TRBV5-6 and TRBJ2-2. Germline CDR1 is SGHDT and CDR2 is YYEEEE. Ends included, the CDR3 has 13 residues. The CDR3 protein is CASIFLGTGELFS.

Details on this clonotype: A read error may account for a junction end that differs from germline. V and J are TRBV4-1 and TRBJ1-2; D perhaps matches TRBD1 (5 bases). The CDR3 is 15 residues long. The germline V gene encodes CDR1 MGHRA and CDR2 YSYEKL. This CDR3 reads CASSQGPGTSYGYTF. CDR3 bases: TGCGCTAGCAGCCAAGGACCGGGGACGAGTTATGGCTACACCTTC.

The V and J genes are TRBV7-9 and TRBJ2-7; TRBD1 or TRBD2 may be the D gene (5 bases each). The germline V gene has CDR1 SEHNR and CDR2 FQNEAQ (reference sequence). Trimming stripped 5 bases from V and 4 bases from J, with 15 bases between. The CDR3 spans 14 residues. The CDR3 DNA sequence: TGTGCCAGCAGCCCTTGGGGGAGACAATACGAGCAGTACTTC. The encoded protein is CASSPWGRQYEQYF.

This clonotype was observed at least ten times. The chain recombines TRBV5-4 with TRBJ2-3, with D unresolved. Trimming took 3 bases from V and 3 from J, leaving 14 bases between them. This CDR3 has 15 amino acids. Germline V gene lookup returns CDR1 SGHNT and CDR2 YYREEE (reference sequence). The CDR3 DNA reads as TGTGCCAGCAGCTCGGAAAGGTGGAGTACAGATACGCAGTATTTT. It is translated as CASSSERWSTDTQYF. The full variable domain, with the rest looked up from reference TRBV5-4 and TRBJ2-3, is ETGVTQSPTHLIKTRGQQVTLRCSSQSGHNTVSWYQQALGQGPQFIFQYYREEENGRGNFPPRFSGLQFPNYSSELNVNALELDDSALYLCASSSERWSTDTQYFGPGTRLTVL.